This TCR beta chain originates from a study of blood T cell repertoires in COVID-19. About the study: From T cells, B-cell-depleted T cells, or PBMCs came the material, which was cDNA or gDNA.

This table comes from immunoSEQ multiplex PCR, and its TCRdb copy is limited to in-frame clones, with some not included. In the table there are 200,000 to 250,000 clones, approximately 82% of which are singletons. Sequencing used peripheral blood. This TCR was recovered from a woman aged 80 or over with acute or convalescent COVID-19.

In DNA form, the CDR3 reads TGTGCCAGCTCACCGTTTGGGAGGGAAGATCAGCCCCAGCATTTT. As protein: CASSPFGREDQPQHF. The rearrangement joins TRBV18 to TRBJ1-5; D remains unclear. V shed 3 bases and J shed 5 bases, with 14 bases lying between them. The CDR3 runs to 15 residues. The germline gives CDR1 KGHSH, CDR2 LQKENI.